The 15 T cell receptor beta chains below all came from one sample that was sequenced in a study of blood T cell repertoires in COVID-19. Only in-frame clones appear in the TCRdb table, and some are missing; sequencing was by immunoSEQ multiplex PCR. The sample shows roughly 49,000 clones, about 70% of them seen only once. Sequenced input: peripheral blood. These receptors were collected from a woman in her sixties or seventies with acute or convalescent COVID-19.

The chain employs TRBV5-1 and TRBJ1-6; TRBD1 matches 8 bases. From germline, CDR1 is SGHRS and CDR2 YFSETQ. The V and J ends lost 4 bases and 14 bases, in that order; junction bases with no gene match: 11. The length of the CDR3 is 14 residues. The CDR3 DNA is TGCGCCAGCAGCACCGCCGGGACAGGTTTAACCCTCCACTTT. As protein: CASSTAGTGLTLHF.

The J gene is TRBJ2-7, the V gene TRBV5-1; maybe TRBD2 (5 bases). Germline values: CDR1 SGHRS, CDR2 YFSETQ. The V end was cut by 0 bases, the J end by 0 bases, with 10 bases between. The CDR3 extends over 15 amino acids. This chain's CDR3 is CASSLVVGSSYEQYF. In nucleotides, the CDR3 is TGCGCCAGCAGCTTGGTTGTTGGGAGCTCCTACGAGCAGTACTTC.

The CDR3 DNA reads TGTGCCAGCAGTTTGGGACTCAATCAGCCCCAGCATTTT. Its protein product is CASSLGLNQPQHF. The J gene is TRBJ1-5, the V gene TRBV27; a weak D match, TRBD1 (5 bases). There are 13 residues in the CDR3. Germline assignment: CDR1 MNHEY and CDR2 SMNVEV (reference sequence). Trimming left V 3 bases short and J 3 bases short, with 6 bases between.

V and J are TRBV4-1 and TRBJ1-5; D call uncertain. Deletions cut 0 bases from V and 6 bases from J, with 12 bases between. CDR1 and CDR2 from the germline V gene are MGHRA and YSYEKL. CDR3 length: 15 residues. CDR3: CASSQEGSGFQPQHF. The CDR3 DNA reads as TGCGCCAGCAGCCAAGAGGGTAGCGGGTTTCAGCCCCAGCATTTT.

This chain joins TRBV19 and TRBJ2-2; weak D call: TRBD1 (5 bases). V was trimmed by 6 bases and J by 1 base, leaving 9 bases between them. This CDR3 contains 14 residues. Germline lookup yields CDR1 LNHDA and CDR2 SQIVND (reference sequence). The CDR3, as DNA: TGTGCCAGTAGGTACGACAGGAACACCGGGGAGCTGTTTTTT. The encoded protein is CASRYDRNTGELFF.

The V and J genes are TRBV6-6 and TRBJ2-5; a weak D match, TRBD1 (6 bases). Trimming pared 6 bases from V and 4 bases from J, leaving 18 bases between. Germline values: CDR1 MNHNY, CDR2 SVGAGI (reference sequence). This CDR3 has 15 residues. CDR3 residues: CASSGQLQGGETQYF. DNA of the CDR3: TGTGCCAGCAGCGGACAGCTTCAAGGTGGAGAGACCCAGTACTTC.

This clone was seen just once. V gene TRBV2 combines with J gene TRBJ1-6, with 10 bases identical to TRBD1. CDR3 length: 15 residues. V shed 8 bases and J 7 bases; nucleotides not matched to a gene: 8. Germline V gene sequence: CDR1 SNHLY, CDR2 FYNNEI. The CDR3 coding sequence is TGTGCCAGCTTGGGACAGGGGATTTGGAATTCACCCCTCCACTTT. Residues: CASLGQGIWNSPLHF.

This sequence joins TRBV2 and TRBJ1-2; D gene uncertain. V was cut by 2 bases and J by 8 bases, with 12 bases left in between. This CDR3 is 13 amino acids long. The germline V gene encodes CDR1 SNHLY and CDR2 FYNNEI. In nucleotides, the CDR3 is TGTGCCAGCAGTGAAAATGAGGGTTTGGGCTACACCTTC. Protein sequence: CASSENEGLGYTF.

The rearrangement joins TRBV18 to TRBJ2-5, with 8 bases matching TRBD1. Trimming at V came to 6 bases and at J to 2 bases, leaving 5 bases not matched to a gene. Looked up from germline, CDR1 is KGHSH and CDR2 is LQKENI. The length of the CDR3 is 14 residues. In DNA, the CDR3 is TGTGCCAGCTCCCCCGGACAGGGTCAAGAGACCCAGTACTTC. Protein product: CASSPGQGQETQYF.

The chain combines TRBV24-1 with TRBJ2-3, with 12 positions matching TRBD2. CDR3 length equals 19 residues. CDR1 and CDR2 (germline): KGHDR, SFDVKD. After removal of 2 bases from V and 0 bases from J, the junction contained 8 bases not matched to a gene. The CDR3 nucleotides read TGTGCCACCAGTGATTCACGACTAGCGGGGGTCGCTAGCACAGATACGCAGTATTTT. Translation: CATSDSRLAGVASTDTQYF.

The V call is TRBV5-1, the J call TRBJ1-1, with 8 bases aligning to TRBD1. The CDR3 consists of 14 residues. With V trimmed by 5 bases and J by 1 base, 4 bases remained unmatched. The germline V gene has CDR1 SGHRS and CDR2 YFSETQ. CDR3 region: CASRPGQGNTEAFF. DNA for the CDR3: TGCGCCAGCAGACCTGGACAGGGGAACACTGAAGCTTTCTTT.

The rearrangement links TRBV5-1 to TRBJ2-2, with 7 bases that match TRBD2. Germline values: CDR1 SGHRS, CDR2 YFSETQ. Trimming took 4 bases from V and 3 from J; bases not matched to a gene: 3. CDR3 size: 14 residues. CDR3: CASSPSGYTGELFF. The CDR3 nucleotides are TGCGCCAGCAGCCCTAGCGGATACACCGGGGAGCTGTTTTTT. Filled out from reference TRBV5-1 and TRBJ2-2, the complete variable domain reads KAGVTQTPRYLIKTRGQQVTLSCSPISGHRSVSWYQQTPGQGLQFLFEYFSETQRNKGNFPGRFSGRQFSNSRSEMNVSTLELGDSALYLCASSPSGYTGELFFGEGSRLTVL.

This rearrangement joins TRBV5-4 to TRBJ2-5; D not certain. This CDR3 contains 14 residues. Germline V gives CDR1 SGHNT, CDR2 YYREEE (reference sequence). With 2 bases removed from V and 3 bases from J, the gap between germline ends came to 11 bases. CDR3 sequence: CASSFLADEETQYF. CDR3 sequence (DNA): TGTGCCAGCAGCTTCCTGGCGGATGAAGAGACCCAGTACTTC.

This clone was observed once. The rearrangement uses TRBV28 and TRBJ1-2, with a weak D call TRBD1 (5 bases). The CDR3 is 12 amino acids. In germline, CDR1 is MDHEN, CDR2 SYDVKM. V lost 7 bases, J lost 2 bases, and 8 bases lay in between. The CDR3 here is CASMTENYGYTF. The CDR3 region has the DNA TGTGCCAGCATGACAGAAAACTATGGCTACACCTTC.

The rearrangement uses TRBV5-4 and TRBJ2-1; 8 nucleotides agree with TRBD2. The germline gives CDR1 SGHNT, CDR2 YYREEE (reference sequence). With 4 bases clipped from V and 5 bases from J, the junction kept 11 bases outside the gene matches. This CDR3 region has 16 residues. The chain's CDR3 is CASSPTPLSGDNEQFF. In nucleotides, the CDR3 is TGTGCCAGCAGCCCTACCCCCCTTAGCGGGGACAATGAGCAGTTCTTC.